These 19 T cell receptor beta chains came from one sample sequenced in a study of shared clonotypes between healthy human individuals. The protocol was immunoSEQ multiplex PCR, while the TCRdb copy is restricted to in-frame clones and leaves out a portion. The repertoire consists of about 2 million clones, with roughly 95% occurring once and the leading ten covering 0.85% to 1.3%. CD45RO-negative cells were positively selected for CCR7, leaving out terminally differentiated effector memory CD45RA+ cells. Sequenced input: naive CD8+ T cells sorted from blood. These receptors all come from a young man in good health.

The chain employs TRBV6-4 and TRBJ2-3, with 11 bases matching TRBD2. Germline loops: CDR1 MRHNA, CDR2 SNTAGT. The ends lost 8 bases at V and 6 bases at J; junction bases unmatched: 4. CDR3 size: 13 residues. The chain's CDR3 is CASGRTSGDTQYF. The CDR3 DNA reads as TGTGCCAGCGGCCGGACTAGCGGGGATACGCAGTATTTT.

The gene calls are TRBV7-6 and TRBJ2-2; TRBD2 matches at 7 bases. Germline-derived CDR1 and CDR2 are SGHVS and FNYEAQ. This CDR3 contains 14 residues. The J segment lost 0 bases and the V segment lost 10 bases, leaving 5 bases of the junction unmatched. The CDR3 reads CATGTTANTGELFF. The CDR3 region has the DNA TGTGCCACCGGGACTACCGCGAACACCGGGGAGCTGTTTTTT.

The chain carries TRBV7-8 and TRBJ2-7; D is unresolved. There are 15 residues in the CDR3. Germline V gene lookup returns CDR1 SGHVS and CDR2 FQNEAQ. V lost 1 base and J lost 1, with 11 bases in between. CDR3 sequence (DNA): TGTGCCAGCAGCTTAGAGGGTGTTCAGTCCTACGAGCAGTACTTC. It codes for CASSLEGVQSYEQYF.

V gene TRBV4-1 combines with J gene TRBJ1-3; D ambiguous. Germline CDR1 MGHRA, CDR2 YSYEKL. Between the trimmed V and J ends, which lost 1 base and 4 bases, there was a span of 8 bases. This CDR3 region has 14 residues. CDR3 sequence (DNA): TGCGCCAGCAGCCAAGTTGTCGTCGGAAACACCATATATTTT. Amino acids: CASSQVVVGNTIYF.

The rearrangement joins TRBV7-9 to TRBJ2-7, with D possibly matching TRBD2 (5 bases). This CDR3 is 14 amino acids long. The V end lost 2 bases, the J end lost 4 bases, and 12 bases lay between the germline ends. Germline V gene data show CDR1 as SEHNR and CDR2 as FQNEAQ (reference sequence). The CDR3 DNA sequence: TGTGCCAGCAGCTTACAGGAGGAAGTGTACGAGCAGTACTTC. This translates into CASSLQEEVYEQYF.

This chain connects TRBV27 to TRBJ1-3, with unresolved D. This CDR3 contains 13 residues. Germline values: CDR1 MNHEY, CDR2 SMNVEV (reference sequence). V was clipped by 8 bases and J by 0 bases, with 8 bases between them. The CDR3 reads CASANDSGNTIYF. In DNA, the CDR3 is TGTGCCAGCGCGAATGACTCTGGAAACACCATATATTTT.

Comments on this clone: In the same sample, other DNA sequences code for this CDR3. This chain links TRBV13 with TRBJ1-5; 9 nucleotides align to TRBD1. Germline V gene data show CDR1 as PRHDT and CDR2 as FYEKMQ (reference sequence). This CDR3 is 14 amino acids long. The ends lost 5 bases at V and 4 bases at J; junction bases unmatched: 3. CDR3 loop: CASSRQGENQPQHF. For the CDR3, the DNA is TGTGCCAGCAGCCGACAGGGGGAGAATCAGCCCCAGCATTTT. Looking up the rest from reference TRBV13 and TRBJ1-5 gives the full variable domain: AAGVIQSPRHLIKEKRETATLKCYPIPRHDTVYWYQQGPGQDPQFLISFYEKMQSDKGSIPDRFSAQQFSDYHSELNMSSLELGDSALYFCASSRQGENQPQHFGDGTRLSIL.

The V call is TRBV6-1, the J call TRBJ1-2; 10 nucleotides match TRBD1. CDR1 MNHNS and CDR2 SASEGT come from the germline V gene. The CDR3 length is 16 residues. Trimming cost V 3 bases and J 4 bases; bases outside gene matches: 8. CDR3: CASSDRAGTGVYGYTF. CDR3 coding DNA: TGTGCCAGCAGTGACAGAGCCGGGACAGGGGTCTATGGCTACACCTTC.

V usage is TRBV6-6 and J usage is TRBJ2-2; D is unclear. The CDR3 spans 13 residues. Germline-derived CDR1 and CDR2 are MNHNY and SVGAGI (reference sequence). Trimming pared 5 bases from V and 4 bases from J, leaving 8 bases between. In DNA form, the CDR3 reads TGTGCCAGCAGTCACCTACTCACCGGGGAGCTGTTTTTT. Amino acids: CASSHLLTGELFF.

V gene TRBV7-9 combines with J gene TRBJ1-1; D might be TRBD1 (6 bases). The CDR3 is 14 amino acids. Trimming shortened V by 1 base and J by 6 bases, and 12 bases separated the two germline ends. CDR1 and CDR2 (germline): SEHNR, FQNEAQ (reference sequence). The CDR3: CASSLGGSGAEAFF. CDR3 bases: TGTGCCAGCAGCTTAGGTGGGTCAGGGGCTGAAGCTTTCTTT.

The chain combines TRBV4-1 with TRBJ2-2; 9 positions match TRBD1. The V and J ends lost 2 bases and 6 bases, in that order; junction bases with no gene match: 7. Germline loops: CDR1 MGHRA, CDR2 YSYEKL. The CDR3 is 16 amino acids. In DNA, the CDR3 is TGCGCCAGCAGCCAACCCGGGACAGGGAGGGCCGGGGAGCTGTTTTTT. Amino acids: CASSQPGTGRAGELFF.

The rearrangement uses TRBV2 and TRBJ1-4; D remains unclear. The CDR3 length is 13 residues. Trimming pared 6 bases from V and 7 bases from J, leaving 12 bases between. CDR1 and CDR2 (germline): SNHLY, FYNNEI. The CDR3 protein is CASSLGWSEKLFF. CDR3 DNA: TGTGCCAGCAGCCTTGGGTGGAGTGAAAAACTGTTTTTT.

In this sample, this clone turned up once. V is TRBV5-4 and J is TRBJ2-7; 8 bases map to TRBD2. The germline CDR1 and CDR2 sequences are SGHNT and YYREEE (reference sequence). The CDR3 has 19 amino acids. The trim removed 5 bases at V and 2 bases at J, leaving 21 bases unmatched. The CDR3 loop reads CASRGGEAGAEGSTYEQYF. The CDR3 bases are TGTGCCAGCAGAGGGGGAGAAGCGGGAGCTGAGGGCAGTACCTACGAGCAGTACTTC.

This chain links TRBV6-5 with TRBJ1-2; the match to TRBD1 covers 7 bases. This CDR3 is built from 15 residues. The V and J ends lost 1 base and 6 bases, in that order; junction bases with no gene match: 8. Germline V gene lookup returns CDR1 MNHEY and CDR2 SVGAGI. CDR3 sequence reads: CASSYWQTGEDGYTF. CDR3 nucleotide sequence: TGTGCCAGCAGTTACTGGCAAACAGGGGAGGATGGCTACACCTTC.

The chain employs TRBV7-2 and TRBJ2-1, with a possible D match to TRBD1 (6 bases). Trimming left V 1 base short and J 0 bases short, with 13 bases between. Germline CDR1 is SGHTA and CDR2 is FQGNSA. The CDR3 is 17 residues long. CDR3 sequence (DNA): TGTGCCAGCAGCTTAGATACAGGGCCGAGCTCCTACAATGAGCAGTTCTTC. Its protein product is CASSLDTGPSSYNEQFF.

The rearrangement uses TRBV27 and TRBJ1-1; no reliable D call. The V end was cut by 4 bases, the J end by 3 bases, with 12 bases between. Germline-derived CDR1 and CDR2 are MNHEY and SMNVEV (reference sequence). The CDR3 consists of 14 residues. CDR3 residues: CASSYRPGYTEAFF. CDR3 coding DNA: TGTGCCAGCAGTTATCGCCCTGGGTACACTGAAGCTTTCTTT.

V gene TRBV11-2 combines with J gene TRBJ1-1; D is uncertain. The CDR3 has 12 residues. Between the trimmed V and J ends, which lost 1 base and 8 bases, there was a span of 8 bases. The germline gives CDR1 SGHAT, CDR2 FQNNGV. The CDR3 loop reads CASSLVTTEAFF. Written as DNA, the CDR3 is TGTGCCAGCAGCTTAGTGACAACAGAAGCTTTCTTT.

This chain uses TRBV10-3 with TRBJ1-5; 11 bases line up with TRBD1. The germline V gene encodes CDR1 ENHRY and CDR2 SYGVKD. There are 16 residues in the CDR3. After removal of 3 bases from V and 5 bases from J, the junction contained 6 bases not matched to a gene. CDR3 nucleotide sequence: TGTGCCATCAGTGACCGGCGGACAGGGGGCGATCAGCCCCAGCATTTT. It is translated as CAISDRRTGGDQPQHF.

The chain uses TRBV25-1 and TRBJ2-7, with D unresolved. The germline V gene encodes CDR1 MGHDK and CDR2 SYGVNS. V was pared by 6 bases and J by 3 bases, with 15 bases between. This CDR3 is 14 amino acids long. The CDR3 reads CASSGSLDHYEQYF. CDR3 coding DNA: TGTGCCAGCAGCGGCAGCCTAGACCACTACGAGCAGTACTTC.